The 7 T cell receptor beta chains presented below share a single source sample, sequenced in a study of blood T cell repertoires in COVID-19. The protocol was immunoSEQ multiplex PCR, while the TCRdb copy is restricted to in-frame clones and leaves out a portion. The sample shows more than 85,000 clones, approximately 84% of them seen only once. Sequenced sample: peripheral blood. These TCRs come from an older woman with acute or convalescent COVID-19.

CDR3 coding DNA: TGTGCCAGCAACCCGGGACAGGCAGAGACCCAGTACTTC. Amino acids: CASNPGQAETQYF. The chain carries TRBV7-2 and TRBJ2-5; the match to TRBD1 covers 8 bases. After removal of 7 bases from V and 4 bases from J, the junction contained 5 bases not matched to a gene. The CDR3 covers 13 residues. Germline assignment: CDR1 SGHTA and CDR2 FQGNSA. Full variable domain (remainder filled in from reference TRBV7-2 and TRBJ2-5): GAGVSQSPSNKVTEKGKDVELRCDPISGHTALYWYRQSLGQGLEFLIYFQGNSAPDKSGLPSDRFSAERTGGSVSTLTIQRTQQEDSAVYLCASNPGQAETQYFGPGTRLLVL.

In DNA, the CDR3 is TGTGCCTGGAACCCTACCGCGGGGGCTTACACTGAAGCTTTCTTT. Protein product: CAWNPTAGAYTEAFF. The rearrangement links TRBV30 to TRBJ1-1, with D tentatively TRBD1 (6 bases). Germline V lookup: CDR1 GTSNPN, CDR2 SVGIG (reference sequence). CDR3 length: 15 amino acids. V gave up 4 bases and J gave up 3 bases, with 18 bases separating them.

The chain recombines TRBV6-1 with TRBJ2-1; possible D gene TRBD1, 6 bases. V lost 2 bases and J 4 bases, leaving 9 bases between the germline ends. Germline-derived CDR1 and CDR2 are MNHNS and SASEGT. The CDR3 contains 14 residues. The CDR3 region is CASSEWDKYNEQFF. The CDR3 DNA sequence: TGTGCCAGCAGTGAATGGGACAAGTACAATGAGCAGTTCTTC.

The CDR3 reads CASSPRLAGSAELFF. Here the CDR3 DNA reads TGTGCCAGCAGCCCCAGACTAGCGGGGAGTGCGGAGCTGTTTTTT. J is TRBJ2-2 and V is TRBV11-1, with TRBD2 matching 11 bases. Germline-derived CDR1 and CDR2 are SGHAT and FQDESV (reference sequence). CDR3 length equals 15 residues. V shed 5 bases and J 10 bases; nucleotides not matched to a gene: 9.

The V gene is TRBV28, the J gene TRBJ1-2, with D unresolved. The V end was cut by 2 bases, the J end by 4 bases, with 8 bases between. CDR3 length equals 13 residues. Germline lookup yields CDR1 MDHEN and CDR2 SYDVKM. The CDR3 loop is CASSLPYGYGYTF. The DNA of the CDR3 is TGTGCCAGCAGTTTACCCTATGGCTATGGCTACACCTTC.

This clone has just one count. This chain uses TRBV19 with TRBJ2-2; 11 bases are a match to TRBD2. V shed 3 bases and J 9 bases; nucleotides not matched to a gene: 9. In germline, CDR1 is LNHDA, CDR2 SQIVND (reference sequence). This CDR3 has 16 amino acids. The CDR3 nucleotides read TGTGCCAGTAGTATTTCTAGCGGGGGGTATGCCCGGGAGCTGTTTTTT. This gives the protein CASSISSGGYARELFF.

The V call is TRBV7-9, the J call TRBJ2-1; 7 bases line up with TRBD2. Germline trimming cut 4 bases from V and 1 base from J; bases unmatched to any gene: 7. This CDR3 is 16 amino acids long. CDR1 is SEHNR, CDR2 FQNEAQ, per germline (reference sequence). CDR3 region: CASSSRLAESYNEQFF. CDR3 sequence (DNA): TGTGCCAGCAGCTCCCGACTAGCAGAGTCCTACAATGAGCAGTTCTTC.